This T cell receptor beta chain originates from a study of T cell clones after liver transplantation. Germline V lookup: CDR1 SGHNT, CDR2 YYREEE (reference sequence). CDR3 length: 13 residues. Deletions cut 0 bases from V and 3 bases from J, with 6 bases between. Data came from immunoSEQ multiplex PCR; TCRdb stores just in-frame clones and leaves some out. The sample consists of more than 70,000 clones, around four fifths of them appearing once. This rearrangement joins TRBV5-4 to TRBJ2-5; D is undetermined. Here the sequenced sample was CD4+ T cells from blood, taken at the 22-month timepoint. The sequence was collected from a human patient who received a liver transplant. Some of the T cells might come from the graft donor. CDR3 DNA sequence: TGTGCCAGCAGCTTGGTAAACGAAGAGACCCAGTACTTC. Its translation: CASSLVNEETQYF.